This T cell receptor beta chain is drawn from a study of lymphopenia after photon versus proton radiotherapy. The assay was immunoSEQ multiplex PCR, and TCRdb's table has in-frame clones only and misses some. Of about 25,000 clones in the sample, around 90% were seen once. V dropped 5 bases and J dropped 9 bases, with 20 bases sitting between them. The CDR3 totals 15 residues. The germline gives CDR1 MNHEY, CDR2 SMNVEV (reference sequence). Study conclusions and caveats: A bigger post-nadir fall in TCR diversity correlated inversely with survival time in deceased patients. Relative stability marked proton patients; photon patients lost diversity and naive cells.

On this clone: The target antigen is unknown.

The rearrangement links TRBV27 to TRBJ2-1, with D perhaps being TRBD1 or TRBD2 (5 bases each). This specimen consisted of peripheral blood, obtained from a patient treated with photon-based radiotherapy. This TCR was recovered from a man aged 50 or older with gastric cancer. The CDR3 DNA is TGTGCCAGCAGTGCAGGGCTCTGGGGGTTTTTTGAGCAGTTCTTC. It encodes CASSAGLWGFFEQFF.